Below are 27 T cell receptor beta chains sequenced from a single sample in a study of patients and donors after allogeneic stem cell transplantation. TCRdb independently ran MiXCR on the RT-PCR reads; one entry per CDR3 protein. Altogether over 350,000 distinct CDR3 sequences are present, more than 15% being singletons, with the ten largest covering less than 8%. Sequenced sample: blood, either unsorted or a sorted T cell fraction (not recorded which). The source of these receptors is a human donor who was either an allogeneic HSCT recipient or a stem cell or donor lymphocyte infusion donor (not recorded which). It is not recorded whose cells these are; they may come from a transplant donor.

The CDR3, as DNA: TGTGCCAGCAGTCAAAAGACGAACACCGGGGAGCTGTTTTTT. Residues: CASSQKTNTGELFF. The gene calls are TRBV6-1 and TRBJ2-2; D is undetermined. V was cut by 5 bases and J by 0 bases, with 7 bases left in between. Per the germline V gene, CDR1 is MNHNS and CDR2 is SASEGT. CDR3 length: 14 residues.

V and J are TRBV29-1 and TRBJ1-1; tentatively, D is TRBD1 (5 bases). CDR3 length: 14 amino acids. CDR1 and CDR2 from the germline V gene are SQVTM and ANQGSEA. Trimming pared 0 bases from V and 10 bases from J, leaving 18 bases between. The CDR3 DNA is TGCAGCGTTGAAGATCGGACCTCTGGGGCACGAGCTTTCTTT. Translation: CSVEDRTSGARAFF.

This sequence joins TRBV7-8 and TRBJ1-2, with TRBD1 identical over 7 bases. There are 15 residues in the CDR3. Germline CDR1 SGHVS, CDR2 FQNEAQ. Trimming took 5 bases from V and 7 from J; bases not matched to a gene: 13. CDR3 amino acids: CASSIPGTVNRGYTF. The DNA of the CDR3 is TGTGCCAGCAGCATTCCCGGGACAGTAAATCGTGGCTACACCTTC.

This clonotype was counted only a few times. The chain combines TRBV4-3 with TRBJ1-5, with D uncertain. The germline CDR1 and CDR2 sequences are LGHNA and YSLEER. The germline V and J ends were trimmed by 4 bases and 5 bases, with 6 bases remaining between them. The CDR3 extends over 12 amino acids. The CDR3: CASSRAHQPQHF. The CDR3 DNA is TGCGCCAGCAGCCGTGCGCATCAGCCCCAGCATTTT.

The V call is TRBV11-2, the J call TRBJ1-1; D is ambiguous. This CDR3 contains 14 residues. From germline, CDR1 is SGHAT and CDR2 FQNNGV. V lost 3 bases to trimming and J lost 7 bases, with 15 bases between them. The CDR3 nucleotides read TGTGCCAGCAGCTTTGGAGGCAGGAGCAGTGAAGCTTTCTTT. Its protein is CASSFGGRSSEAFF.

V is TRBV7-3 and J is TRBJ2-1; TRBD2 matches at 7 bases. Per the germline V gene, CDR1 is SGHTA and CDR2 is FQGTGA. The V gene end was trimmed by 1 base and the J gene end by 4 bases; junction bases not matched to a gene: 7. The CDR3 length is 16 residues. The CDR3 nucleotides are TGTGCCAGCAGCTTAAAGGGCGGGAGCAGGTACAATGAGCAGTTCTTC. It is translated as CASSLKGGSRYNEQFF.

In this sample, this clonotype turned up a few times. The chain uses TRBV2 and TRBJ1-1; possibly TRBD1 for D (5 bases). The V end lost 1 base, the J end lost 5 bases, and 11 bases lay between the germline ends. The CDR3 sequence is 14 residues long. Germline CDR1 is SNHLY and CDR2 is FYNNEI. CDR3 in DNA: TGTGCCAGCAGTGAAGAGGGGAGAAAAACTGAAGCTTTCTTT. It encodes CASSEEGRKTEAFF.

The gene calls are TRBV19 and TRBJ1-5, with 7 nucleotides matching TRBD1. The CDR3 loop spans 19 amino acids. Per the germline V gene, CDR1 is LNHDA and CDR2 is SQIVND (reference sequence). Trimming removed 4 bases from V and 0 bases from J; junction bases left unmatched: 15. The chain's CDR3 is CASSTSSGTVERSNQPQHF. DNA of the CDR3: TGTGCCAGTAGTACCTCGTCCGGGACAGTAGAACGTAGCAATCAGCCCCAGCATTTT.

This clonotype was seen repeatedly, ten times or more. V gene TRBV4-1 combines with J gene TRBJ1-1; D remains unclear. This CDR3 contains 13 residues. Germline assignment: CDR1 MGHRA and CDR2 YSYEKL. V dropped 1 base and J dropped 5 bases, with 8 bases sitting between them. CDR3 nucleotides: TGCGCCAGCAGCCAAGCGGAGGAAACTGAAGCTTTCTTT. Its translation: CASSQAEETEAFF.

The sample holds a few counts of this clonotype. The CDR3 region is CAITEGDQETQYF. The CDR3 DNA is TGTGCCATCACCGAAGGGGACCAAGAGACCCAGTACTTC. J is TRBJ2-5 and V is TRBV10-3, with D possibly being TRBD1 (5 bases). Trimming shortened V by 7 bases and J by 0 bases, and 9 bases separated the two germline ends. This CDR3 is 13 amino acids long. In germline, CDR1 is ENHRY, CDR2 SYGVKD.

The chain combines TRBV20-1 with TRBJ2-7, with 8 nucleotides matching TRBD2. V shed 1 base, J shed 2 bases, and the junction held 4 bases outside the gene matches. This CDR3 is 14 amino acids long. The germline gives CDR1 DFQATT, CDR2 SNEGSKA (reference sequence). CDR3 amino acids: CSARAGSGAYEQYF. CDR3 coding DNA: TGCAGTGCTAGAGCGGGTAGCGGGGCCTACGAGCAGTACTTC.

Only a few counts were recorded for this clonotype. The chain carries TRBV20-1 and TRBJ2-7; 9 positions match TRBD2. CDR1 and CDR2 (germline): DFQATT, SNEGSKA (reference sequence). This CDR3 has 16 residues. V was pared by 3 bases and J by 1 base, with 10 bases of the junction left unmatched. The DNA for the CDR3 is TGCAGTGCTAGTTTGGGCGGGAGGGCGAAATCCTACGAGCAGTACTTC. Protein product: CSASLGGRAKSYEQYF.

In DNA, the CDR3 is TGTGCTAGTGGTTTCATGTCCAGGGGGCTTCTTAGCAATCAGCCCCAGCATTTT. As protein: CASGFMSRGLLSNQPQHF. The chain carries TRBV12-5 and TRBJ1-5, with 8 bases that match TRBD1. The CDR3 has 18 amino acids. CDR1 is LGHNT, CDR2 FRNRAP, per germline. J was trimmed by 0 bases and V by 3 bases; bases with no gene match: 10. The full variable domain, completed using reference TRBV12-5 and TRBJ1-5, is DARVTQTPRHKVTEMGQEVTMRCQPILGHNTVFWYRQTMMQGLELLAYFRNRAPLDDSGMPKDRFSAEMPDATLATLKIQPSEPRDSAVYFCASGFMSRGLLSNQPQHFGDGTRLSIL.

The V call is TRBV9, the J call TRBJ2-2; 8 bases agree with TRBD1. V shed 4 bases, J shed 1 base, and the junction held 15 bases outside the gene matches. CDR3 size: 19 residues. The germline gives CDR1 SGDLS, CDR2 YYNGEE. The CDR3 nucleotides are TGTGCCAGCAGCCCCCGTGGGGGGCAGGGGGCTTTGAACACCGGGGAGCTGTTTTTT. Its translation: CASSPRGGQGALNTGELFF.

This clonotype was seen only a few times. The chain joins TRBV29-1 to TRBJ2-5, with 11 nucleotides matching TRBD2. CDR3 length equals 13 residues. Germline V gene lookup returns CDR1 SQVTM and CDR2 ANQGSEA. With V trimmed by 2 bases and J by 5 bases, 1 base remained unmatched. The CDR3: CSVETSGSETQYF. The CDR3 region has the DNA TGCAGCGTTGAAACTAGCGGGAGTGAGACCCAGTACTTC.

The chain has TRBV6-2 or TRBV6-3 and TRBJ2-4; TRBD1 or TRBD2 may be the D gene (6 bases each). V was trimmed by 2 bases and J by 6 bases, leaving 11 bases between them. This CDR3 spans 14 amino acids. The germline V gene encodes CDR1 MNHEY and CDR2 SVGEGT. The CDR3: CASSYPQGGNIQYF. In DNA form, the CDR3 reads TGTGCCAGCAGTTACCCACAGGGAGGAAACATTCAGTACTTC.

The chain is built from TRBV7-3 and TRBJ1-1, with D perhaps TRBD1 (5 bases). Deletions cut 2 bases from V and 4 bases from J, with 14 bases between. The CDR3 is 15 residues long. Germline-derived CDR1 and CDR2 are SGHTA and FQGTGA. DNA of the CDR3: TGTGCCAGCAGCTTACACTCAGGGTTAACCACTGAAGCTTTCTTT. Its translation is CASSLHSGLTTEAFF.

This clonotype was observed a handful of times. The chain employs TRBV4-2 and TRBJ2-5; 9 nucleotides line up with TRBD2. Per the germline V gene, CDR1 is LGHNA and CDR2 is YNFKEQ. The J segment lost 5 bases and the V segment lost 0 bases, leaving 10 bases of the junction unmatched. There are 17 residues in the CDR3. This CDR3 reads CASSQEDAGGPWETQYF. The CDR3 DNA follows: TGTGCCAGCAGCCAAGAGGACGCGGGGGGGCCTTGGGAGACCCAGTACTTC.

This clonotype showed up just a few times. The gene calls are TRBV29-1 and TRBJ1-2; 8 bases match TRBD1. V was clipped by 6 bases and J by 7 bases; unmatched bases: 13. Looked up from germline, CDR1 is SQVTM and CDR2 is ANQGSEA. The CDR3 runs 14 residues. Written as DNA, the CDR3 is TGCAGCGTCCAGAACTTGGACAGGGATCGTGGCTACACCTTC. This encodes CSVQNLDRDRGYTF.

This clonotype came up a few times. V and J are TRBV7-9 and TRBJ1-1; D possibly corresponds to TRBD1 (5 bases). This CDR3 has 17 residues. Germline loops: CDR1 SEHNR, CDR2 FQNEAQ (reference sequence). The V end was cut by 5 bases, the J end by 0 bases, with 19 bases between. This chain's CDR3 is CASSTHRSFGMNTEAFF. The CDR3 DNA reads TGTGCCAGCAGCACCCACAGGAGCTTCGGGATGAACACTGAAGCTTTCTTT.

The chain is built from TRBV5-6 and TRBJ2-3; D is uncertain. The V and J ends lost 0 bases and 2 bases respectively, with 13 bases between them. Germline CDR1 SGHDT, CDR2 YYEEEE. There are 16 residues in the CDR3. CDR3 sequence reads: CASSLGLRTNTDTQYF. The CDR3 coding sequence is TGTGCCAGCAGCTTGGGGCTGCGGACGAACACAGATACGCAGTATTTT.

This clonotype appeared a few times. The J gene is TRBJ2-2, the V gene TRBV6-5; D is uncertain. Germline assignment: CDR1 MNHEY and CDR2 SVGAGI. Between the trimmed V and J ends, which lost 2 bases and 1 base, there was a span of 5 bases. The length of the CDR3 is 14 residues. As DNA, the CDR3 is TGTGCCAGCAGTTACAGCGAGAACACCGGGGAGCTGTTTTTT. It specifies CASSYSENTGELFF.

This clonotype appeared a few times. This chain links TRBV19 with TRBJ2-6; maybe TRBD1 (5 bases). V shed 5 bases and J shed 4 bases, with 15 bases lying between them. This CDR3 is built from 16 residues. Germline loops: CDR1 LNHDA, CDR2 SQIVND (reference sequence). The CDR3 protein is CASSFYRKSGANVLTF. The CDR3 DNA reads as TGTGCCAGTAGTTTTTACAGGAAATCCGGGGCCAACGTCCTGACTTTC.

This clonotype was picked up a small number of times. CDR3 DNA sequence: TGTGCCAGCAGCTCGGGACTAGCGGGAGGCACAGATACGCAGTATTTT. It is translated as CASSSGLAGGTDTQYF. This chain links TRBV9 with TRBJ2-3; 14 positions agree with TRBD2. The CDR3 contains 16 residues. V lost 4 bases and J lost 1; bases outside the gene matches: 2. CDR1 is SGDLS, CDR2 YYNGEE, per germline.

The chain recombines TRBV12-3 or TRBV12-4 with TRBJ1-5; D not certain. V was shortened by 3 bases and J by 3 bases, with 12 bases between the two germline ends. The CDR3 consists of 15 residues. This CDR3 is CASSFRAGLNQPQHF. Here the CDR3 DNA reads TGTGCCAGCAGTTTCCGGGCCGGTCTCAATCAGCCCCAGCATTTT.

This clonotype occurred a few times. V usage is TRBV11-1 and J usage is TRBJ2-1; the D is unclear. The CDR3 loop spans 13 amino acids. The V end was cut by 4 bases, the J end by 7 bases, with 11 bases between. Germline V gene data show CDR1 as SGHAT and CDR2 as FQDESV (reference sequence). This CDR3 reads CASSSSLGNEQFF. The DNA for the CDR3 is TGTGCCAGCAGCTCCTCCCTAGGTAATGAGCAGTTCTTC.

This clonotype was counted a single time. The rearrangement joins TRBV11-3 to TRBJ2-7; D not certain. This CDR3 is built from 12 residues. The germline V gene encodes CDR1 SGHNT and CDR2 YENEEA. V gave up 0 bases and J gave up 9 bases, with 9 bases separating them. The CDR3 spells CASSLDSPVQYF. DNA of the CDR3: TGTGCCAGCAGCTTAGATTCCCCTGTGCAGTACTTC.